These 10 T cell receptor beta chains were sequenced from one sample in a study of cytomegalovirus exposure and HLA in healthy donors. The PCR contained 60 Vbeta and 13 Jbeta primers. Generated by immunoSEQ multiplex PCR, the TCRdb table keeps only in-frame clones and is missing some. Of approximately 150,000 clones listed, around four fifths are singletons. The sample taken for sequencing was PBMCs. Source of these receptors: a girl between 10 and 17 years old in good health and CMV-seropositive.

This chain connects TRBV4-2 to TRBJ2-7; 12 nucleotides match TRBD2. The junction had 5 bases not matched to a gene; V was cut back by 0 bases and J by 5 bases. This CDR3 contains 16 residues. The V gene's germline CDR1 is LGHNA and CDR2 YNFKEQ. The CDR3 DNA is TGTGCCAGCAGCCAAGAAACTAGCGGGGGGACAAACGAGCAGTACTTC. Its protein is CASSQETSGGTNEQYF.

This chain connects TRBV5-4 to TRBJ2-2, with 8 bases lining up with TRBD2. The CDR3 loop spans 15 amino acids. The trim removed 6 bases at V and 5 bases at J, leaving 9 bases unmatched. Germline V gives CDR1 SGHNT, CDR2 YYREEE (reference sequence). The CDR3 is CASTPAGAGTGELFF. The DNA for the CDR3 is TGTGCCAGCACCCCAGCGGGGGCGGGGACCGGGGAGCTGTTTTTT.

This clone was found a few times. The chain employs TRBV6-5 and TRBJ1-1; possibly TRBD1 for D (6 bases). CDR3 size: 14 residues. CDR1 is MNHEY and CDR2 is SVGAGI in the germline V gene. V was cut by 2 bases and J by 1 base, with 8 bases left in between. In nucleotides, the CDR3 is TGTGCCAGCAGTTACGGGACATCGAACACTGAAGCTTTCTTT. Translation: CASSYGTSNTEAFF.

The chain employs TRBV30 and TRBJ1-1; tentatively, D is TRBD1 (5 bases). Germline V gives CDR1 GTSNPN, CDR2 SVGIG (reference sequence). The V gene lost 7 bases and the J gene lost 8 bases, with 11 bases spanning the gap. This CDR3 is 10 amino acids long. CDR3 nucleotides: TGTGCCTCTAGCGGGGGAGAAGCTTTCTTT. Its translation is CASSGGEAFF.

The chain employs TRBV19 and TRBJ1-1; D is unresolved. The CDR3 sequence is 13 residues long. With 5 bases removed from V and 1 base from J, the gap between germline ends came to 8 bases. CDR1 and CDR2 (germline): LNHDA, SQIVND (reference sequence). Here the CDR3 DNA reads TGTGCCAGTAGTGGACGGGAGAACACTGAAGCTTTCTTT. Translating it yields CASSGRENTEAFF.

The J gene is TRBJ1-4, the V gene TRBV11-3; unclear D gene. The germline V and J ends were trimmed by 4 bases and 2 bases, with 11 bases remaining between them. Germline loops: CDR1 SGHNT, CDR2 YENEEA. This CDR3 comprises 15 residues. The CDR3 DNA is TGTGCCAGCAGCTCCGGGAGAGAGACTAATGAAAAACTGTTTTTT. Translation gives CASSSGRETNEKLFF. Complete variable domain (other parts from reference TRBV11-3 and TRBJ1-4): EAGVVQSPRYKIIEKKQPVAFWCNPISGHNTLYWYLQNLGQGPELLIRYENEEAVDDSQLPKDRFSAERLKGVDSTLKIQPAELGDSAVYLCASSSGRETNEKLFFGSGTQLSVL.

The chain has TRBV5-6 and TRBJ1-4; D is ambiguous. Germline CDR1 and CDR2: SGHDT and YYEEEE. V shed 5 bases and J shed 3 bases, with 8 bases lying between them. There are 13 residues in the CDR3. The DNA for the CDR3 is TGTGCCAGCAGGAAGGGAGCTAATGAAAAACTGTTTTTT. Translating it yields CASRKGANEKLFF.

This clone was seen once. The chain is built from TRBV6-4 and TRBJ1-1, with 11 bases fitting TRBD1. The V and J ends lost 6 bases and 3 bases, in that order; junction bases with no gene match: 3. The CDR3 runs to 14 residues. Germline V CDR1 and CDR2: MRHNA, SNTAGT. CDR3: CASRPGQGDTEAFF. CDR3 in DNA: TGTGCCAGCAGACCGGGACAGGGGGACACTGAAGCTTTCTTT.

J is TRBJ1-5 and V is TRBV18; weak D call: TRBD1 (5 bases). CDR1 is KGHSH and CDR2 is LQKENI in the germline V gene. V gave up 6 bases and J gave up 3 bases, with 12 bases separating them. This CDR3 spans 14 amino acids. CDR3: CASSIGQNNQPQHF. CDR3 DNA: TGTGCCAGCTCCATCGGACAAAACAATCAGCCCCAGCATTTT.

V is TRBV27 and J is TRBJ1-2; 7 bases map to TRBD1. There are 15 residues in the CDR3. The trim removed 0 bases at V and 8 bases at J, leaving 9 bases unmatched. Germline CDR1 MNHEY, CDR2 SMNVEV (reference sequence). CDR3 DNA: TGTGCCAGCAGTTTATCGAGACAGGGAGTGAAGGGCTACACCTTC. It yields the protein CASSLSRQGVKGYTF.